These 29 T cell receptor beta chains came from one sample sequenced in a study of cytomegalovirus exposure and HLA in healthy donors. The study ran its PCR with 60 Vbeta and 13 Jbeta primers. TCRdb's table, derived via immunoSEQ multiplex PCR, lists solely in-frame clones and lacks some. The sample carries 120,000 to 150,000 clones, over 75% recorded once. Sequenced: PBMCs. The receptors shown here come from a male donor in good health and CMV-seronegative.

The CDR3 loop reads CASSQGGPGRGRTPYEQYF. CDR3 bases: TGTGCCAGCAGCCAAGGGGGCCCCGGACGAGGACGGACCCCCTACGAGCAGTACTTC. The chain links TRBV14 to TRBJ2-7, with a tentative D call TRBD1 (5 bases). Trimming pared 1 base from V and 2 bases from J, leaving 24 bases between. This CDR3 spans 19 amino acids. Germline V gene sequence: CDR1 SGHDN, CDR2 FVKESK. The variable domain in full, completed from reference TRBV14 and TRBJ2-7, reads EAGVTQFPSHSVIEKGQTVTLRCDPISGHDNLYWYRRVMGKEIKFLLHFVKESKQDESGMPNNRFLAERTGGTYSTLKVQPAELEDSGVYFCASSQGGPGRGRTPYEQYFGPGTRLTVT.

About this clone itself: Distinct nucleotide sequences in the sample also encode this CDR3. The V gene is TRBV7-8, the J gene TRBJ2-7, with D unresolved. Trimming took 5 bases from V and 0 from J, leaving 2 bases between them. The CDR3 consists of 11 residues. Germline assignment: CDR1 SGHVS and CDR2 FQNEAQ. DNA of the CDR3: TGTGCCAGCAGCCTCTCCTACGAGCAGTACTTC. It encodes CASSLSYEQYF.

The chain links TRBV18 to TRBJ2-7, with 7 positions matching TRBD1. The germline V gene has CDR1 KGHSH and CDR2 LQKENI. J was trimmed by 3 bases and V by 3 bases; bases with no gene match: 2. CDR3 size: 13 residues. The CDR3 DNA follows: TGTGCCAGCTCACCTGACAGGGACTACGAGCAGTACTTC. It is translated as CASSPDRDYEQYF.

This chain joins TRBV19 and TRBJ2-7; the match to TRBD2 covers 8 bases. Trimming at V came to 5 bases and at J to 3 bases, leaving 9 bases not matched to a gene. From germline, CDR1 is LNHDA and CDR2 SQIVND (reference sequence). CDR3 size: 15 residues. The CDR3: CASSLYSGDYYEQYF. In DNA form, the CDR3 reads TGTGCCAGTAGTCTCTATAGCGGGGACTACTACGAGCAGTACTTC.

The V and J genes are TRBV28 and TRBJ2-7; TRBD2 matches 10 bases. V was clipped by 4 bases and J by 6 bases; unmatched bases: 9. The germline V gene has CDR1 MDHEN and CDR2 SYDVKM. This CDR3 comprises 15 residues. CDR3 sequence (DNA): TGTGCCAGCAGTTCTAGCGGGAGTGATGGGCCCGAGCAGTACTTC. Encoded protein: CASSSSGSDGPEQYF.

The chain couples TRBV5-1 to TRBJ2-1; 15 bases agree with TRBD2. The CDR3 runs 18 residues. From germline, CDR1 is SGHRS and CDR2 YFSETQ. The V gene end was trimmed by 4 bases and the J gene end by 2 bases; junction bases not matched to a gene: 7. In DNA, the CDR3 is TGCGCCAGCAGCCTAGGGACTAGCGGGAGGATACCCTACAATGAGCAGTTCTTC. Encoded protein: CASSLGTSGRIPYNEQFF.

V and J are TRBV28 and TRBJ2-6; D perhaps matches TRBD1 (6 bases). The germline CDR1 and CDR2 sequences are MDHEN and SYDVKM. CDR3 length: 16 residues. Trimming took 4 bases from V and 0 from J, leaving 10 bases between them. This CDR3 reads CASSSGESSGANVLTF. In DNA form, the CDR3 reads TGTGCCAGCAGTTCAGGGGAATCCTCTGGGGCCAACGTCCTGACTTTC.

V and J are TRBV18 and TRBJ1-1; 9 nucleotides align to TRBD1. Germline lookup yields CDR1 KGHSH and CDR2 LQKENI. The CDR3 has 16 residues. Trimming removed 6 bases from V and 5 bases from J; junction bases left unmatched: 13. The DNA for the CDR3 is TGTGCCAGCTCTCCCTCTCGACCGGGACAGGGAACTGAAGCTTTCTTT. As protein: CASSPSRPGQGTEAFF.

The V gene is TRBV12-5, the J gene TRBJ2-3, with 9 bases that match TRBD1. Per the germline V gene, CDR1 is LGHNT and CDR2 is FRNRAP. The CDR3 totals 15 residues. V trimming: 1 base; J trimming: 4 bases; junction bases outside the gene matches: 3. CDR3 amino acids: CASGLAGTGPDTQYF. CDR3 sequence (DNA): TGTGCTAGTGGTTTGGCCGGGACAGGGCCAGATACGCAGTATTTT.

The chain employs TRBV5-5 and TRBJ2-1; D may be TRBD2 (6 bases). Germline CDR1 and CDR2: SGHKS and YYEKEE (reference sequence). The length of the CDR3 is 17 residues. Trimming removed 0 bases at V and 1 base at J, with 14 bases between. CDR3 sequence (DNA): TGTGCCAGCAGCTTGGCGGAGGGACCGCCATCCTACAATGAGCAGTTCTTC. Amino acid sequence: CASSLAEGPPSYNEQFF.

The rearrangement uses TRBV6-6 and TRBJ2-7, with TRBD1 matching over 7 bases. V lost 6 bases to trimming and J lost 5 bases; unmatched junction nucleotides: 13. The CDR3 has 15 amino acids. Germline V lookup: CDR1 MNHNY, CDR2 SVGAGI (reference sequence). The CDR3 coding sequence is TGTGCCAGCAGCCCTCCGGCGACAGGGCCCCACGAGCAGTACTTC. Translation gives CASSPPATGPHEQYF.

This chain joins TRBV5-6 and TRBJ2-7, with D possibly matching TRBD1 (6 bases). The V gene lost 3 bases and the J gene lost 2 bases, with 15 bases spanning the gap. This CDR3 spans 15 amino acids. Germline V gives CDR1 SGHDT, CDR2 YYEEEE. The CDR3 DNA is TGTGCCAGCAGCTCCATAGAACAGGGCACCTACGAGCAGTACTTC. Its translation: CASSSIEQGTYEQYF.

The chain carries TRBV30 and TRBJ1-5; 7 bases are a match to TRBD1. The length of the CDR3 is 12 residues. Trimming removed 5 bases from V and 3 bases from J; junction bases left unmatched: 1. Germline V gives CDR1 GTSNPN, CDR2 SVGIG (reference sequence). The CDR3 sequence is CAWGTDNQPQHF. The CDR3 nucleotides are TGTGCCTGGGGGACAGACAATCAGCCCCAGCATTTT.

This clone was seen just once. This CDR3 is CASSLTAGGRSTDTQYF. The CDR3 nucleotides read TGTGCCAGCAGCTTAACGGCGGGGGGACGTAGCACAGATACGCAGTATTTT. This chain links TRBV7-8 with TRBJ2-3, with 8 bases identical to TRBD2. Germline V gene sequence: CDR1 SGHVS, CDR2 FQNEAQ. This CDR3 region has 17 residues. With 2 bases clipped from V and 0 bases from J, the junction kept 7 bases outside the gene matches.

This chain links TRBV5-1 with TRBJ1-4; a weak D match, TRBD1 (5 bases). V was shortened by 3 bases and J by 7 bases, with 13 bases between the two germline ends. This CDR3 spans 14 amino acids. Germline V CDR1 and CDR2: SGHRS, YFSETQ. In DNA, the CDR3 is TGCGCCAGCAGCTCGGGGAGGGGAGGTGAAAAACTGTTTTTT. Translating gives CASSSGRGGEKLFF.

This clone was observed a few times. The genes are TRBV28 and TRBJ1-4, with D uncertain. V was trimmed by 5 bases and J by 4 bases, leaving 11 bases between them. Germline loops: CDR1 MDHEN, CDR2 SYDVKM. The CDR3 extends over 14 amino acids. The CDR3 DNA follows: TGTGCCAGCAGTAAAGGGAGAGTTAATGAAAAACTGTTTTTT. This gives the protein CASSKGRVNEKLFF.

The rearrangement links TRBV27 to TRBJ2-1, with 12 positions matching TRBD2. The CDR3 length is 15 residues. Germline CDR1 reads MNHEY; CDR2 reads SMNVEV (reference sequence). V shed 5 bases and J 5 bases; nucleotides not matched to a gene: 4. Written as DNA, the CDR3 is TGTGCCAGCAGTCTCGGACTAGCGGGAAACAATGAGCAGTTCTTC. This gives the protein CASSLGLAGNNEQFF.

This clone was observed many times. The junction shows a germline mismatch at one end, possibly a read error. CDR3 residues: CASSLGTSGRAGELF. DNA of the CDR3: TGCGCCAGCAGCCTCGGGACTAGCGGGAGGGCTGGGGAGCTCTTC. V usage is TRBV4-1 and J usage is TRBJ2-1; 16 positions agree with TRBD2. CDR1 is MGHRA and CDR2 is YSYEKL in the germline V gene. This CDR3 spans 15 amino acids.

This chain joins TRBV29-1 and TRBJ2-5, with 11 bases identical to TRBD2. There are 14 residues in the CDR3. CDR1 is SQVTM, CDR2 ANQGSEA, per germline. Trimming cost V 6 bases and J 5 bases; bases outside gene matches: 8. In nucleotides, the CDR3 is TGCAGCGTGCAACTAGCGGGAGCGGGGGAGACCCAGTACTTC. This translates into CSVQLAGAGETQYF.

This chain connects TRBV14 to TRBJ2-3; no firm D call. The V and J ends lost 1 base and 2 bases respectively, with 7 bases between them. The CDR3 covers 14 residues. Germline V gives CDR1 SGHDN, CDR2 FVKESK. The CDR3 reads CASSQVLSTDTQYF. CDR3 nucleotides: TGTGCCAGCAGCCAAGTTTTATCCACAGATACGCAGTATTTT.

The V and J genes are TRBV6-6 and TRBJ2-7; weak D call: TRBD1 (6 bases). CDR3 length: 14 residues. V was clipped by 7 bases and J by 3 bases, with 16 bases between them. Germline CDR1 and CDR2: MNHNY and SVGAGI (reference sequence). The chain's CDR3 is CASNDLTGNYEQYF. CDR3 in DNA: TGTGCCAGCAACGACCTGACAGGAAACTACGAGCAGTACTTC.

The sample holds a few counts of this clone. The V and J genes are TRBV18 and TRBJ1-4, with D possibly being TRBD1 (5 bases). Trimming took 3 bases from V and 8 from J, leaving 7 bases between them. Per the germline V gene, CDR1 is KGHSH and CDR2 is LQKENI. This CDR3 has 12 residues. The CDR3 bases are TGTGCCAGCTCACCTGGGGCCGAAAAACTGTTTTTT. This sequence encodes CASSPGAEKLFF. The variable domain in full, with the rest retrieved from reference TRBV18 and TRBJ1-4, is NAGVMQNPRHLVRRRGQEARLRCSPMKGHSHVYWYRQLPEEGLKFMVYLQKENIIDESGMPKERFSAEFPKEGPSILRIQQVVRGDSAAYFCASSPGAEKLFFGSGTQLSVL.

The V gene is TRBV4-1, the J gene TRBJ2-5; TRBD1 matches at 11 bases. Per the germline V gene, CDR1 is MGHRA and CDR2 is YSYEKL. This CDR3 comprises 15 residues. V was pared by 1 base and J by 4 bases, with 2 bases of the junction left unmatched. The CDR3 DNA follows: TGCGCCAGCAGCCAAGTGGACAGGGGGCGAGAGACCCAGTACTTC. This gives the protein CASSQVDRGRETQYF.

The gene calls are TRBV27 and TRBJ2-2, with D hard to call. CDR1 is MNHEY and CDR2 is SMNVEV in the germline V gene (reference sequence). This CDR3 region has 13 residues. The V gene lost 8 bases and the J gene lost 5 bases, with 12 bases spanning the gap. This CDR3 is CASCRGETGELFF. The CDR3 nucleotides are TGTGCCAGCTGCCGAGGAGAGACCGGGGAGCTGTTTTTT.

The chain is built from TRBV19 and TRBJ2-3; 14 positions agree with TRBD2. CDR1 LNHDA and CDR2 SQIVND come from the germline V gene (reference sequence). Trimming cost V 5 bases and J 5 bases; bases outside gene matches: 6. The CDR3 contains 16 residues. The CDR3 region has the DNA TGTGCCAGTAGTCTGACTAGCGGGAGGGGGCGAGATACGCAGTATTTT. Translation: CASSLTSGRGRDTQYF.

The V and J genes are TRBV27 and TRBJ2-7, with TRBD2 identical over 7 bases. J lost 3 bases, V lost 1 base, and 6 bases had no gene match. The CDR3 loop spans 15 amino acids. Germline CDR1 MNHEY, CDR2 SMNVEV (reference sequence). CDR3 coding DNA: TGTGCCAGCAGTTTATTGGCTAGCGGAAACTACGAGCAGTACTTC. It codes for CASSLLASGNYEQYF.

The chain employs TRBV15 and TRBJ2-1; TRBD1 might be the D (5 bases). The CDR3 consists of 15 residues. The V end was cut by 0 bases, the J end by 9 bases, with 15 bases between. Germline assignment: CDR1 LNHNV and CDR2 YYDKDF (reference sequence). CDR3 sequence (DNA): TGTGCCACCAGCAGAGAGGACATTTGGGGTATTGAGCAGTTCTTC. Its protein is CATSREDIWGIEQFF.

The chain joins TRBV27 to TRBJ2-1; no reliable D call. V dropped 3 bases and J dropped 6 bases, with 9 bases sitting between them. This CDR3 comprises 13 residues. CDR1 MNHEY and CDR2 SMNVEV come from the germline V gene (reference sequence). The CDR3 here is CASSFAGSNEQFF. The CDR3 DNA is TGTGCCAGCAGTTTCGCAGGTAGCAATGAGCAGTTCTTC.

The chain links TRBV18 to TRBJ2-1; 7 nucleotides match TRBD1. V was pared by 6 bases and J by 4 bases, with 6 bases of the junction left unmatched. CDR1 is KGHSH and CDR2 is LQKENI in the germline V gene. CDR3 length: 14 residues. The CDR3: CASSRDRQYNEQFF. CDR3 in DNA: TGTGCCAGCTCGAGGGACAGACAGTACAATGAGCAGTTCTTC.